The subject of this entry is one T cell receptor (beta chain). Method: immunoSEQ multiplex PCR; TCRdb's copy keeps in-frame clones and lacks some. This table holds around 84,000 clones, 75% to 95% found once. The germline V gene has CDR1 KGHSH and CDR2 LQKENI. V was clipped by 0 bases and J by 1 base, with 12 bases between them. This CDR3 has 16 residues. The sample is drawn from a study of OX40 agonist ivuxolimab in advanced cancers. The J gene is TRBJ1-1, the V gene TRBV18; possibly TRBD1 for D (6 bases). This receptor was obtained from an adult with an advanced solid tumor such as melanoma, head and neck, liver or kidney cancer. Here the sequenced sample was CD4+ or CD8+ T cells sorted from blood, taken in a trial of the OX40 agonist ivuxolimab. CDR3 DNA: TGTGCCAGCTCACCACCGTCACAGGGTCCGAACACTGAAGCTTTCTTT. This encodes CASSPPSQGPNTEAFF. Using reference TRBV18 and TRBJ1-1 for the parts outside the CDR3, the full variable domain is NAGVMQNPRHLVRRRGQEARLRCSPMKGHSHVYWYRQLPEEGLKFMVYLQKENIIDESGMPKERFSAEFPKEGPSILRIQQVVRGDSAAYFCASSPPSQGPNTEAFFGQGTRLTVV.